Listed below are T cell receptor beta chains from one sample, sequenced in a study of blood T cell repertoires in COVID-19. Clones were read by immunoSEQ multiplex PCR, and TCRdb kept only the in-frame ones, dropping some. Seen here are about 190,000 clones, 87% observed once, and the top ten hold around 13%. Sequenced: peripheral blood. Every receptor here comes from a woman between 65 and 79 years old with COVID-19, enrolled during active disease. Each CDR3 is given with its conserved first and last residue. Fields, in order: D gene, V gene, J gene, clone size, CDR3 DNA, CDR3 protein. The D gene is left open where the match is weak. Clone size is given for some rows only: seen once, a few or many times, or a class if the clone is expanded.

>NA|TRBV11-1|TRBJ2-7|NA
TGTGCCAGCAGCAAACAGGGCTACGAGCAGTACTTC
CASSKQGYEQYF
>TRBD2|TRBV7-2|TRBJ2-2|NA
TGTGCCAGCAGCGCCGGGACTAGTGGAACCGGGGAGCTGTTTTTT
CASSAGTSGTGELFF
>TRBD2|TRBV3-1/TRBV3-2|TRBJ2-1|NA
TGTGCCAGCAGCCAAGATGGGACTAGCGGTGTCGTTGAGCAGTTCTTC
CASSQDGTSGVVEQFF
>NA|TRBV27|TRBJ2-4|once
TGTGCCAGCAGTTTACTCGCCGGTTCTGCCAAAAACATTCAGTACTTC
CASSLLAGSAKNIQYF
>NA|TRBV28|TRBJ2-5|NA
TGTGCCAGCAGTCTAGGGACAAAATGGGAGACCCAGTACTTC
CASSLGTKWETQYF
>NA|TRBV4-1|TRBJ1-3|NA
TGCGCCAGCAGCCAAGATGGACAGACTGGAAACACCATATATTTT
CASSQDGQTGNTIYF
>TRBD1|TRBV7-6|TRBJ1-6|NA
TGTGCCAGCAGCTTGGAACCCGGGACAGGGGAACCTAGCTCCTATAATTCACCCCTCCACTTT
CASSLEPGTGEPSSYNSPLHF
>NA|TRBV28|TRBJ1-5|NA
TGTGCCAGCAGTTTAGGGGACTTAGCGGTGCCCCAGCATTTT
CASSLGDLAVPQHF
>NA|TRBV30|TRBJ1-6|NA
TGTGCCTGGACCCAGGGGCAAAATTCACCCCTCCACTTT
CAWTQGQNSPLHF
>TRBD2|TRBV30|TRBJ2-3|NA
TGTGCCTGGAATTCGGGAGGACGGTACACAGATACGCAGTATTTT
CAWNSGGRYTDTQYF
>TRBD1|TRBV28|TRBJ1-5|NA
TGTGCCAGCAGTTTGAGGGGGCGGAATCAGCCCCAGCATTTT
CASSLRGRNQPQHF
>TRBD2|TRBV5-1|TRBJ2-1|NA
TGCGCCAGCAGCTCAGGACTAGCGGGAGGGCCACGGAATGAGCAGTTCTTC
CASSSGLAGGPRNEQFF
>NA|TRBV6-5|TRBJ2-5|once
TGTGCCAGCATTCCACAGCCACAAGAGACCCAGTACTTC
CASIPQPQETQYF
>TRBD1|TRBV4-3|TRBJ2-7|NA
TGCGCCAGCAGCCAAGAGGGACAGGGGGCCTACGAGCAGTACTTC
CASSQEGQGAYEQYF
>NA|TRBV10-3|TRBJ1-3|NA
TGTGCCATCGGGCCTGAGTCTGGAAACACCATATATTTT
CAIGPESGNTIYF
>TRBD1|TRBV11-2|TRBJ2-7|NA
TGTGCCAGCAGCGAAATCCGGGACAGGGGGAACTACGAGCAGTACTTC
CASSEIRDRGNYEQYF
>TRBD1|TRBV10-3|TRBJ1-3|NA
TGTGCCATCAGTGAATCAGACAGGGCTGGAAACACCATATATTTT
CAISESDRAGNTIYF
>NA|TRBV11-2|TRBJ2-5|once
TGTGCCAGCAGCTCGGGGACTCGCCGGGAGACCCAGTACTTC
CASSSGTRRETQYF
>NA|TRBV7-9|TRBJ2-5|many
TGTGCCAGCAGCTTAGACAGGGTTCGGGAGACCCAGTACTTC
CASSLDRVRETQYF
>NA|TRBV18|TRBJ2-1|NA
TGTGCCAGCTCACCACCGGGCAGGGGACGATTGGATGAGCAGTTCTTC
CASSPPGRGRLDEQFF
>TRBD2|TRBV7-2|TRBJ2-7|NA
TGTGCCAGCAGCCCTCTAGCGGGCACCTACGAGCAGTACTTC
CASSPLAGTYEQYF
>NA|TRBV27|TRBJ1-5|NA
TGTGCCAGCAGTTTATATGGGCAAGGAAATCAGCCCCAGCATTTT
CASSLYGQGNQPQHF
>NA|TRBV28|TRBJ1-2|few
TGTGCCAGCAGAGTAGACAGTGGGTATGGCTACACCTTC
CASRVDSGYGYTF
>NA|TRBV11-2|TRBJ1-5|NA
TGTGCCAGCAGCTTAGGTCGGCAGGGCTCAAATCAGCCCCAGCATTTT
CASSLGRQGSNQPQHF
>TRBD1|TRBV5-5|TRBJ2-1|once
TGTGCCAGCAGCCTACAGGGGGCTATCGACAATGAGCAGTTCTTC
CASSLQGAIDNEQFF
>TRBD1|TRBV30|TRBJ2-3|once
TGTGCCTGGAGTGGGGGGACAGGACCAGATACGCAGTATTTT
CAWSGGTGPDTQYF
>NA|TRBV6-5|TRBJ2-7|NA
TGTGCCAGCCAACAGGGGGGGGACTCCTACGAGCAGTACTTC
CASQQGGDSYEQYF
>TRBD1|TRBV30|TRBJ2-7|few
TGTGCCTGGAGTCCCCGGACAGGTGGGTACGAGCAGTACTTC
CAWSPRTGGYEQYF
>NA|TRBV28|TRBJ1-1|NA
TGTGCCAGCAGTCCCAGGATAAAGTCTACTGAAGCTTTCTTT
CASSPRIKSTEAFF
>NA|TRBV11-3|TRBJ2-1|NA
TGTGCCAGCAGCTTAGGTGGGAGCTCCTACAATGAGCAGTTCTTC
CASSLGGSSYNEQFF
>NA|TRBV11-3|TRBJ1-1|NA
TGTGCCAGCAGCTTAGGACAGAAAGCTTTCTTT
CASSLGQKAFF
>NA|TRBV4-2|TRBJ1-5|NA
TGTGCCAGCAGCGACAGTTCCCGGGGGAATCAGCCCCAGCATTTT
CASSDSSRGNQPQHF
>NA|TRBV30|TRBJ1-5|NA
TGTGCCTGGAGTTCGTCAGGGGATCAGCCCCAGCATTTT
CAWSSSGDQPQHF
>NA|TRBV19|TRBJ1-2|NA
TGTGCCAGTAGCACGGGTGCGGGCCTCGGAGGCTATGGCTACACCTTC
CASSTGAGLGGYGYTF
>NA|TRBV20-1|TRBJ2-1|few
TGCAGTGGGGGCAGTAACAATGAGCAGTTCTTC
CSGGSNNEQFF
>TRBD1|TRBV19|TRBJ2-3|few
TGTGCCAGTAGTACCTCGACAGGGACAGATACGCAGTATTTT
CASSTSTGTDTQYF
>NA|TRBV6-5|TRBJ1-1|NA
TGTGCCAGCAGTTACTCGACCAGGAGGGACACTGAAGCTTTCTTT
CASSYSTRRDTEAFF
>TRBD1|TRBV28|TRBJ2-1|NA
TGTGCCAGCAGTTTAGAGGGACAGGGGTACAATGAGCAGTTCTTC
CASSLEGQGYNEQFF
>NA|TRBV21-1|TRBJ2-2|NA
TGTGCCAGCAGCGGACAGGGACCGTGTCACGCCGGGGAGCTGTTTTTT
CASSGQGPCHAGELFF
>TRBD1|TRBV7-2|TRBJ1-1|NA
TGTGCCAGCAGGCTAGGACAGGGTTACGCTGAAGCTTTCTTT
CASRLGQGYAEAFF